The 22 T cell receptor beta chains below all came from one sample that was sequenced in a study of cytomegalovirus exposure and HLA in healthy donors. PCR employed 60 Vbeta and 13 Jbeta primers. The repertoire was sequenced with immunoSEQ multiplex PCR; TCRdb's copy has only in-frame clones and lacks some. The sample lists fewer than 200,000 clones, approximately 78% seen once, with over 2% in the top ten. Sequencing used PBMCs. All receptors come from a human donor in good health.

The chain joins TRBV6-5 to TRBJ1-1, with 9 bases matching TRBD1. The trim removed 6 bases at V and 10 bases at J, leaving 6 bases unmatched. The length of the CDR3 is 12 residues. From germline, CDR1 is MNHEY and CDR2 SVGAGI. Written as DNA, the CDR3 is TGTGCCAGCAGCCTCGACAGGGGGGCAGCTTTCTTT. Encoded protein: CASSLDRGAAFF.

This sequence joins TRBV15 and TRBJ2-7; D unclear. Trimming pared 3 bases from V and 3 bases from J, leaving 9 bases between. Germline values: CDR1 LNHNV, CDR2 YYDKDF (reference sequence). The CDR3 is made up of 13 amino acids. The CDR3 DNA follows: TGTGCCACCAGCAGTGAAACTAACTACGAGCAGTACTTC. Translating it yields CATSSETNYEQYF.

The rearrangement joins TRBV7-2 to TRBJ1-5, with D tentatively TRBD1 (5 bases). The germline V gene encodes CDR1 SGHTA and CDR2 FQGNSA. V shed 5 bases and J shed 7 bases, with 15 bases lying between them. The length of the CDR3 is 14 residues. The CDR3 nucleotides are TGTGCCAGCAGCGCCTCAGGGATGGGACAGCCCCAGCATTTT. Translating it yields CASSASGMGQPQHF.

This chain links TRBV18 with TRBJ1-1; weak D call: TRBD1 (5 bases). V was trimmed by 6 bases and J by 8 bases, leaving 13 bases between them. CDR1 and CDR2 (germline): KGHSH, LQKENI. This CDR3 is built from 12 residues. The CDR3 sequence: CASSFGGEEAFF. As DNA, the CDR3 is TGTGCCAGCTCCTTCGGGGGAGAGGAAGCTTTCTTT.

This chain links TRBV7-2 with TRBJ1-2, with 9 bases identical to TRBD1. The germline V gene encodes CDR1 SGHTA and CDR2 FQGNSA. V dropped 2 bases and J dropped 4; count of bases not matched to a gene: 2. The CDR3 runs to 14 residues. CDR3 coding DNA: TGTGCCAGCAGCTTACAGACAGGGGGCTATGGCTACACCTTC. Amino acid sequence: CASSLQTGGYGYTF. The entire variable domain, with the rest obtained from reference TRBV7-2 and TRBJ1-2, is as follows: GAGVSQSPSNKVTEKGKDVELRCDPISGHTALYWYRQSLGQGLEFLIYFQGNSAPDKSGLPSDRFSAERTGGSVSTLTIQRTQQEDSAVYLCASSLQTGGYGYTFGSGTRLTVV.

The chain uses TRBV10-3 and TRBJ1-1; TRBD1 matches at 7 bases. CDR1 is ENHRY and CDR2 is SYGVKD in the germline V gene. V trimming: 5 bases; J trimming: 1 base; junction bases outside the gene matches: 1. This CDR3 is 13 amino acids long. The chain's CDR3 is CAISRQGNTEAFF. CDR3 in DNA: TGTGCCATCAGTCGACAGGGGAACACTGAAGCTTTCTTT.

The chain uses TRBV7-9 and TRBJ1-4, with TRBD1 identical over 8 bases. Germline values: CDR1 SEHNR, CDR2 FQNEAQ (reference sequence). The CDR3 has 12 residues. V dropped 5 bases and J dropped 16; count of bases not matched to a gene: 9. The CDR3 DNA is TGTGCCAGCAGCATCCTACAGGGGGATCGGTTTTTT. Translated, it gives CASSILQGDRFF.

This chain links TRBV7-3 with TRBJ2-3, with no clear D. The CDR3 has 14 amino acids. Germline loops: CDR1 SGHTA, CDR2 FQGTGA. V was trimmed by 2 bases and J by 2 bases, leaving 8 bases between them. CDR3 bases: TGTGCCAGCAGCTTAGGGCCCTCCACAGATACGCAGTATTTT. It translates to CASSLGPSTDTQYF.

Comment on this clone: The same CDR3 is also encoded by other DNA sequences in this sample. The chain uses TRBV7-2 and TRBJ2-7; 12 nucleotides agree with TRBD2. The CDR3 runs to 14 residues. Trimming at V came to 4 bases and at J to 2 bases, leaving 0 bases not matched to a gene. Germline V CDR1 and CDR2: SGHTA, FQGNSA. DNA for the CDR3: TGTGCCAGCAGCTCTAGCGGGGGGGCCTACGAGCAGTACTTC. Amino acid sequence: CASSSSGGAYEQYF.

The chain employs TRBV9 and TRBJ2-5; 9 nucleotides match TRBD1. V was clipped by 0 bases and J by 5 bases; unmatched bases: 5. The germline gives CDR1 SGDLS, CDR2 YYNGEE. This CDR3 spans 15 amino acids. This chain's CDR3 is CASSVGGQGQETQYF. CDR3 bases: TGTGCCAGCAGCGTAGGGGGACAGGGACAGGAGACCCAGTACTTC.

This clone appeared a few times. The rearrangement joins TRBV5-5 to TRBJ1-6; 8 nucleotides agree with TRBD1. This CDR3 comprises 18 residues. V gave up 4 bases and J gave up 10 bases; unmatched junction bases: 19. The germline V gene has CDR1 SGHKS and CDR2 YYEKEE (reference sequence). CDR3 sequence reads: CASSQPEGARGRESPLHF. CDR3 nucleotide sequence: TGTGCCAGCAGCCAGCCAGAGGGGGCCAGGGGGCGGGAATCACCCCTCCACTTT.

The rearrangement links TRBV7-2 to TRBJ2-1; 7 nucleotides match TRBD1. Per the germline V gene, CDR1 is SGHTA and CDR2 is FQGNSA. This CDR3 comprises 14 residues. V lost 3 bases and J lost 4; bases outside the gene matches: 3. The CDR3 nucleotides read TGTGCCAGCAGCTTCGGGACAGCTTACAATGAGCAGTTCTTC. It translates to CASSFGTAYNEQFF.

The J gene is TRBJ1-6, the V gene TRBV19, with 9 bases lining up with TRBD1. The germline V gene has CDR1 LNHDA and CDR2 SQIVND (reference sequence). J lost 10 bases, V lost 5 bases, and 9 bases had no gene match. CDR3 length: 15 amino acids. CDR3 sequence: CASSAGTGWESPLHF. The CDR3 coding sequence is TGTGCCAGTAGTGCCGGGACAGGGTGGGAATCACCCCTCCACTTT.

This chain uses TRBV5-6 with TRBJ1-2, with D possibly TRBD1 on 5 matching bases. Deletions cut 5 bases from V and 4 bases from J, with 18 bases between. From germline, CDR1 is SGHDT and CDR2 YYEEEE. The CDR3 sequence is 15 residues long. CDR3 protein: CASSPNPQGSYGYTF. The CDR3 DNA follows: TGTGCCAGCAGTCCGAATCCCCAGGGTAGCTATGGCTACACCTTC.

This chain connects TRBV7-6 to TRBJ2-3; D call uncertain. The CDR3 is 15 residues long. The V and J ends lost 0 bases and 5 bases respectively, with 12 bases between them. Germline V CDR1 and CDR2: SGHVS, FNYEAQ. As DNA, the CDR3 is TGTGCCAGCAGCTTAGCAATTGGAGCTGGAGATACGCAGTATTTT. Translation: CASSLAIGAGDTQYF.

J is TRBJ1-4 and V is TRBV14; the D gene is possibly TRBD1 (6 bases). The CDR3 extends over 15 amino acids. From germline, CDR1 is SGHDN and CDR2 FVKESK. V lost 1 base and J 5 bases, leaving 11 bases between the germline ends. The DNA of the CDR3 is TGTGCCAGCAGCCAAGTGGGACACAAGAATGAAAAACTGTTTTTT. It yields the protein CASSQVGHKNEKLFF. Supplemented by reference TRBV14 and TRBJ1-4, the full variable domain reads EAGVTQFPSHSVIEKGQTVTLRCDPISGHDNLYWYRRVMGKEIKFLLHFVKESKQDESGMPNNRFLAERTGGTYSTLKVQPAELEDSGVYFCASSQVGHKNEKLFFGSGTQLSVL.

On this clone itself: Different DNA sequences within this sample yield the same CDR3. The rearrangement links TRBV7-2 to TRBJ1-5; possible D gene TRBD1, 5 bases. The CDR3 spans 15 residues. CDR1 is SGHTA and CDR2 is FQGNSA in the germline V gene. Trimming took off 0 bases at V and 4 bases at J, with 10 bases between the two ends. The CDR3 nucleotides are TGTGCCAGCAGCTTAGCTGGGGCAGGGAATCAGCCCCAGCATTTT. This codes for CASSLAGAGNQPQHF.

The CDR3 coding sequence is TGTGCCAGCAGTGAATGGGGAGGGGGAGGCTACACCTTC. Protein: CASSEWGGGGYTF. The chain employs TRBV6-5 and TRBJ1-2, with D possibly TRBD1 on 6 matching bases. The V gene lost 5 bases and the J gene lost 8 bases, with 15 bases spanning the gap. CDR1 is MNHEY, CDR2 SVGAGI, per germline. This CDR3 spans 13 amino acids.

The V and J genes are TRBV15 and TRBJ1-1; D is possibly TRBD1 (5 bases). The CDR3 has 15 amino acids. Germline V gene sequence: CDR1 LNHNV, CDR2 YYDKDF (reference sequence). Trimming took 1 base from V and 4 from J, leaving 13 bases between them. This CDR3 reads CATSRAGDAVTEAFF. The DNA of the CDR3 is TGTGCCACCAGCAGAGCGGGGGACGCGGTCACTGAAGCTTTCTTT.

This rearrangement joins TRBV27 to TRBJ2-5; D is unresolved. The CDR3 sequence is 11 residues long. V lost 6 bases and J 0 bases, leaving 2 bases between the germline ends. CDR1 and CDR2 (germline): MNHEY, SMNVEV (reference sequence). The CDR3 protein is CASSDQETQYF. In DNA form, the CDR3 reads TGTGCCAGCAGCGACCAAGAGACCCAGTACTTC.

This chain links TRBV5-4 with TRBJ1-2, with 9 bases identical to TRBD1. Germline lookup yields CDR1 SGHNT and CDR2 YYREEE (reference sequence). Trimming cost V 4 bases and J 8 bases; bases outside gene matches: 9. The CDR3 extends over 14 amino acids. CDR3 residues: CASSPRTGVSGYTF. The CDR3 DNA follows: TGTGCCAGCAGCCCAAGGACAGGGGTATCAGGCTACACCTTC.

This chain joins TRBV6-4 and TRBJ2-3; 8 bases match TRBD1. The CDR3 totals 14 residues. The germline V gene has CDR1 MRHNA and CDR2 SNTAGT. Trimming cost V 6 bases and J 2 bases; bases outside gene matches: 4. CDR3 sequence (DNA): TGTGCCAGCAGACGGGACAGGACCACAGATACGCAGTATTTT. It encodes CASRRDRTTDTQYF.